This paragraph reports one TCR beta chain. Its target antigen remains unknown. The sample holds no much larger clone one base away, and base qualities are not on file. The record originates from a study of blood T cell repertoires in COVID-19 (dated by TCRdb to about 2020). Regarding the complete study: The collaborator samples originated in the United States, Italy and Spain and spanned the acute and convalescent phases of COVID-19. The samples were drawn from the first 160 participants of the ongoing ImmuneRACE study and from more than 1,000 subjects provided by 6 global collaborators. The repertoires were made available in a free public database intended to serve as a resource for research on the immune response to SARS-CoV-2. The dataset comprised deeply sampled blood TCRbeta repertoires from subjects exposed to, actively infected with, or recovered from COVID-19. HLA class I and class II types, where available, came from metadata supplied by the sample provider rather than from assay-based typing. The prospective study material was composed of cDNA or gDNA derived from T cells, B-cell-depleted T cells, or PBMCs. Sample metadata almost always included a de-identified subject ID, COVID-19 status, age in years and sex.

The full study reports these points: Clinical and demographic metadata were provided uncurated, with the amount varying by source and participant.

At one collaborating source in Seattle, patients were enrolled during active infection and were followed longitudinally through the course of disease. Collaborating institutions collected whole blood in K2EDTA tubes following their own protocols. For TCRbeta analysis, collaborator samples were shipped as frozen whole blood, as isolated PBMCs, or as DNA extracted from either sample type. The immunoSEQ Assay, a bias-controlled multiplex PCR, was used to amplify TCRbeta CDR3 regions from genomic DNA. Processing in the source paper ran as follows. The number of nucleated cells in each sample was estimated from the amplification of reference gene primers within the assay. To quantify the absolute abundance of each unique TCRbeta CDR3 rearrangement, sequence reads were collapsed and filtered. For each sample, productive Simpson clonality was calculated as the square root of Simpson's diversity index over productive rearrangements. Not all clones reach the TCRdb copy of this immuneACCESS table, which keeps in-frame sequences only. Checked studies attribute under half of the gap to unresolved V genes and leave the rest unexplained. V, J and clone size are taken as reported in that table, and D and trimming were inferred from the DNA itself. For this sample there are approximately 160,000 clones; about 92% appear just once. Less than 2% of the sample comes from the top ten.

Sequencing input: peripheral blood. The clonotype was recovered from a woman aged 60-70 years with COVID-19, enrolled during active disease.

The CDR3 is CASRGPGRGDTGELFF. The nucleotide sequence is given as TGTGCCAGCAGGGGGCCTGGCAGGGGAGACACCGGGGAGCTGTTTTTT. The V and J genes are TRBV2 and TRBJ2-2, with a tentative D gene TRBD1 over 6 matching bases. CDR1 and CDR2 (SNHLY, FYNNEI) derive from the germline V gene. V gives up 6 bases and J gives up 3 bases, and the segment between their germline ends measures 17 bases. The CDR3 runs 16 residues from the cysteine to the phenylalanine. Of the read, only the CDR3 DNA is kept; its 48 bases are in frame from base 1.